This T cell receptor beta chain was captured in a study of shared clonotypes between healthy human individuals. In the study overall: Donors had three CD4 naive, three CD4 memory, two CD8 naive and one CD8 memory plate apiece.

As defined, naive CD8 cells were CD45RO-negative and positively selected for CCR7, with terminally differentiated effector memory CD45RA+ cells excluded. The donor population consisted of healthy HIV-negative adults with no recent acute infections or vaccinations. CDR1 and CDR2 from the germline V gene are MGHRA and YSYEKL. This CDR3 has 15 residues. The V gene end was trimmed by 4 bases and the J gene end by 7 bases; junction bases not matched to a gene: 2. Genomic DNA per cell subset filled all wells of several immunoSEQ plates. This table comes from immunoSEQ multiplex PCR, and its TCRdb copy is limited to in-frame clones, with some not included. The sample contains about 2.2 million clones, 90% to 95% of which appear only once.

The clonotype originates from a young man in good health. Some clones in this sample may be carry-over from other donors' samples. The sample taken for sequencing was naive CD8+ T cells from PBMCs. This sequence joins TRBV4-1 and TRBJ2-1; TRBD2 matches at 15 bases. CDR3 in DNA: TGCGCCAGCAGCCCCGGACTAGCGGGAGGGAATGAGCAGTTCTTC. This translates into CASSPGLAGGNEQFF.